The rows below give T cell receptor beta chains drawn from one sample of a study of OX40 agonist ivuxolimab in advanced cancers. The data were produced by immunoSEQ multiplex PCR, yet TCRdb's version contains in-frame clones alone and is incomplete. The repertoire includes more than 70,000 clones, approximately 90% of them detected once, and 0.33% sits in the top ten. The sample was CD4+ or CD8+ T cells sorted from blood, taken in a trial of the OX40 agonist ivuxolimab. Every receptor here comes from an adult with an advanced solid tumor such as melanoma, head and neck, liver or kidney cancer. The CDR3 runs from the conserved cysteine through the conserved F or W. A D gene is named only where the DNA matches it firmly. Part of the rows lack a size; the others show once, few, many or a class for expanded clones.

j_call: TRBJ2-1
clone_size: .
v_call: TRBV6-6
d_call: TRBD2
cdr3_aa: CASSSSLAGNNEQFF
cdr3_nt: TGTGCCAGCAGTTCGAGTCTAGCGGGGAACAATGAGCAGTTCTTC

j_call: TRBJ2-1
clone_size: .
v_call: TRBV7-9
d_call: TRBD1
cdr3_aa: CASSLTGDEQFF
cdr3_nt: TGTGCCAGCAGCCTAACAGGGGATGAGCAGTTCTTC

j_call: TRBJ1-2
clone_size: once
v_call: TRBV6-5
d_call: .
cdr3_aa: CASSYSREGYGYTF
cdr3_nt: TGTGCCAGCAGTTACTCGCGGGAGGGCTATGGCTACACCTTC

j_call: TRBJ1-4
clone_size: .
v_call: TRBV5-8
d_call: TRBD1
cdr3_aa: CASTVGTVPTSDEKLFF
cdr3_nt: TGTGCCAGCACCGTTGGGACAGTCCCAACCAGTGATGAAAAACTGTTTTTT

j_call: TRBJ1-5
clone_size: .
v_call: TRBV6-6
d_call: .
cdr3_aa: CASSYPPGDVQPQHF
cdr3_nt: TGTGCCAGCAGTTACCCCCCGGGCGACGTACAGCCCCAGCATTTT

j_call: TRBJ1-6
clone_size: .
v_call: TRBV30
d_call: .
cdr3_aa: CAWARNRVNSPLHF
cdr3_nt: TGTGCCTGGGCCCGCAATAGGGTGAATTCACCCCTCCACTTT

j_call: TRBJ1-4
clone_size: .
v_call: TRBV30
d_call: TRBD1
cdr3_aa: CATGTGGSGGNEKLFF
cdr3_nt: TGTGCCACGGGGACAGGCGGGAGTGGGGGGAATGAAAAACTGTTTTTT

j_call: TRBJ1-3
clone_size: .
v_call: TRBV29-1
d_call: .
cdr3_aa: CSVELISGNTIYF
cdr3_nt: TGCAGCGTTGAATTGATCTCTGGAAACACCATATATTTT

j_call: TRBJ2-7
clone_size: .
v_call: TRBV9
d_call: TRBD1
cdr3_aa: CASSFGQGVYEQYF
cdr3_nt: TGTGCCAGCAGCTTTGGACAGGGGGTGTACGAGCAGTACTTC

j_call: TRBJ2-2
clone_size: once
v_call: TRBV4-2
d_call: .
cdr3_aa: CASSQDLIGTNTGELFF
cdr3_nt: TGTGCCAGCAGCCAAGATTTAATAGGAACGAACACCGGGGAGCTGTTTTTT

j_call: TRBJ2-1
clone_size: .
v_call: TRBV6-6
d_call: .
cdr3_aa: CASREQISYNEQFF
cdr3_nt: TGTGCCAGCAGGGAGCAGATCTCCTACAATGAGCAGTTCTTC

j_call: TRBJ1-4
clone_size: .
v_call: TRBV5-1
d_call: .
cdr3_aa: CASRDDKKLFF
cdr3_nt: TGCGCCAGCAGGGATGACAAAAAACTGTTTTTT

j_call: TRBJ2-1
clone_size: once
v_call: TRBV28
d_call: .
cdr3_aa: CASSSSGGSYNEQFF
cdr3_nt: TGTGCCAGCAGTTCGAGTGGGGGGTCCTACAATGAGCAGTTCTTC

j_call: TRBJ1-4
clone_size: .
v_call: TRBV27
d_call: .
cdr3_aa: CASVWDPGSRNEKLFF
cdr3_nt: TGTGCCAGCGTTTGGGATCCAGGGAGTCGAAATGAAAAACTGTTTTTT

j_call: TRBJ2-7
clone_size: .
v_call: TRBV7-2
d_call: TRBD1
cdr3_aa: CASTPSDRGLLLYEQYF
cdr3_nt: TGTGCCAGCACCCCCTCGGACAGGGGGCTTCTACTCTACGAGCAGTACTTC

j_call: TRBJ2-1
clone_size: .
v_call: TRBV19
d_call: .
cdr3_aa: CASSMLISSYNEQFF
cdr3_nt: TGTGCCAGTAGTATGCTAATCAGCTCCTACAATGAGCAGTTCTTC

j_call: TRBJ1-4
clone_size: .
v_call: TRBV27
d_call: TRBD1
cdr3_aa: CASRTHRGGKLFF
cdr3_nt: TGTGCCAGCAGGACCCACAGGGGCGGAAAACTGTTTTTT

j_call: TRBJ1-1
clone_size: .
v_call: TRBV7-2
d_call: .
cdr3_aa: CASSFRTRDGRNTEAFF
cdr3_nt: TGTGCCAGCAGCTTCCGAACCCGGGACGGAAGGAACACTGAAGCTTTCTTT

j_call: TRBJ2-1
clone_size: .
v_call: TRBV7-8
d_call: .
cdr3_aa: CASSPWGRGADNEQFF
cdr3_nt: TGTGCCAGCAGCCCCTGGGGAAGGGGCGCCGACAATGAGCAGTTCTTC

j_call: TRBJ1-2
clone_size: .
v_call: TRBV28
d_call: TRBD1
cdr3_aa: CASRPGTGLFYGYTF
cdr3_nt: TGTGCCAGCAGACCCGGGACAGGCCTATTCTATGGCTACACCTTC

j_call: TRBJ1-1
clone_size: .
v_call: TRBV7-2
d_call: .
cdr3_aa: CASSLTHPNTEAFF
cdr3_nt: TGTGCCAGCAGCTTAACGCACCCGAACACTGAAGCTTTCTTT

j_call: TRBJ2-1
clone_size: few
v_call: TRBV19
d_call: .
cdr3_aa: CASSILRAKTNEQFF
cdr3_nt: TGTGCCAGTAGTATTTTGCGGGCGAAGACCAATGAGCAGTTCTTC

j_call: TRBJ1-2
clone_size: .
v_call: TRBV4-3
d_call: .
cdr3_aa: CASSQVTGPYGYTF
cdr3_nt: TGCGCCAGCAGCCAAGTGACAGGACCCTATGGCTACACCTTC

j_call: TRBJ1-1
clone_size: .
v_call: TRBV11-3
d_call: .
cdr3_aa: CASSLASNTEAFF
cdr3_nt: TGTGCCAGCAGCTTAGCCTCGAACACTGAAGCTTTCTTT

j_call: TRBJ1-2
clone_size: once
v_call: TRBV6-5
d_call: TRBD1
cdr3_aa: CASSYAGQGNYGYTF
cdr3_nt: TGTGCCAGCAGTTACGCCGGACAGGGAAACTATGGCTACACCTTC

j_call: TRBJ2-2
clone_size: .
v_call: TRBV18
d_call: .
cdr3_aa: CASSPPSVNTGELFF
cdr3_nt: TGTGCCAGCTCACCACCGAGCGTGAACACCGGGGAGCTGTTTTTT

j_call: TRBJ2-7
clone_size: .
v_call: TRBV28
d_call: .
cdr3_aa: CASSRGGGGSYEQYF
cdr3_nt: TGTGCCAGCAGCCGAGGGGGAGGGGGCTCCTACGAGCAGTACTTC

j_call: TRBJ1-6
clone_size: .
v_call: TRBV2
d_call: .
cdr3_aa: CASSEGGLSYNSPLHF
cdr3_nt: TGTGCCAGCAGTGAGGGGGGCCTCTCCTATAATTCACCCCTCCACTTT

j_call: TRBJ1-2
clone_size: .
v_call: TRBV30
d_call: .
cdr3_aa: CAWRRATNYGYTF
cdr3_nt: TGTGCCTGGAGGAGGGCAACTAACTATGGCTACACCTTC

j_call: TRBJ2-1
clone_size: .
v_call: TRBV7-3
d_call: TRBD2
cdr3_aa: CASSPIPRTSGRNEQFF
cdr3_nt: TGTGCCAGCAGCCCTATTCCTCGGACTAGCGGGAGAAATGAGCAGTTCTTC

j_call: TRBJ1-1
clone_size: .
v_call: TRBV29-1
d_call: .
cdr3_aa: CSVLRAGANTEAFF
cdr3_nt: TGCAGCGTCCTCCGAGCGGGGGCAAACACTGAAGCTTTCTTT

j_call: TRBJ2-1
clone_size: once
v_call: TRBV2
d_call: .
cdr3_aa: CASRLQTNEQFF
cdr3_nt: TGTGCCAGCAGGCTTCAGACCAATGAGCAGTTCTTC

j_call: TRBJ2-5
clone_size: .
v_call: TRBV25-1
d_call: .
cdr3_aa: CASSAPPGDQETQYF
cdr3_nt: TGTGCCAGCAGTGCCCCGCCCGGGGATCAAGAGACCCAGTACTTC

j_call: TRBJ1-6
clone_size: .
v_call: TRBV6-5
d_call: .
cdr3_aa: CASSRGEGSSPLHF
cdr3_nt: TGTGCCAGCAGCCGGGGCGAGGGCAGCTCACCCCTCCACTTT

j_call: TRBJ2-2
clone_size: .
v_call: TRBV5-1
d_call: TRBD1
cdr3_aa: CASSLVLGRGSGELFF
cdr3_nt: TGCGCCAGCAGCTTGGTGCTAGGCAGGGGGTCCGGGGAGCTGTTTTTT

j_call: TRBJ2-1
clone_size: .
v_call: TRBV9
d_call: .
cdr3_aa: CASSVESHVNEQFF
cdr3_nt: TGTGCCAGCAGCGTAGAAAGTCATGTGAATGAGCAGTTCTTC

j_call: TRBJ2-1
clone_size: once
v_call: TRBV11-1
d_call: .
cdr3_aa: CASSLDWLSLNEQFF
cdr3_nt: TGTGCCAGCAGCCTTGACTGGCTCTCTCTCAATGAGCAGTTCTTC

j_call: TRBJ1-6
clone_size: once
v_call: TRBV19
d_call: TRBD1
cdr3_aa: CASRDRGDSPLHF
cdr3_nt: TGTGCCAGCAGGGACAGGGGGGATTCACCCCTCCACTTT

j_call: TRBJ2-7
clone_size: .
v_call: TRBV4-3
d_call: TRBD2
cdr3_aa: CASSQGTSGRAYEQYF
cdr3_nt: TGCGCCAGCAGCCAAGGGACTAGCGGGAGGGCCTACGAGCAGTACTTC

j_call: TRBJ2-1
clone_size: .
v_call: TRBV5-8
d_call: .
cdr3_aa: CASGRTSYNEQFF
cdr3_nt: TGTGCCAGCGGACGGACATCCTACAATGAGCAGTTCTTC

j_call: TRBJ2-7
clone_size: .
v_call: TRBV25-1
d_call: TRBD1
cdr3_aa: CASSYSTGNYEQYF
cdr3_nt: TGTGCCAGCAGTTATTCGACAGGGAACTATGAGCAGTACTTC

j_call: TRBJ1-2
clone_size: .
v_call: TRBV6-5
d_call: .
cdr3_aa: CASRYPAEAGYTF
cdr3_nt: TGTGCCAGCAGGTACCCCGCCGAGGCTGGCTACACCTTC

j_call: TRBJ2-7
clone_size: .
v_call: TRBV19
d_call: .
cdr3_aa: CASSIDPRGKQYF
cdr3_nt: TGTGCCAGTAGTATAGACCCGCGGGGAAAGCAGTACTTC

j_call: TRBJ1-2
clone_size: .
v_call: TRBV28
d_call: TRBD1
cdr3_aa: CASRVTGDYGYTF
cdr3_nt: TGTGCCAGCAGGGTGACAGGGGACTATGGCTACACCTTC

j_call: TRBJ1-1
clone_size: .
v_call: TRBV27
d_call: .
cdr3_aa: CASSFMGRTNTEAFF
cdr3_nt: TGTGCCAGCAGTTTTATGGGACGGACGAACACTGAAGCTTTCTTT

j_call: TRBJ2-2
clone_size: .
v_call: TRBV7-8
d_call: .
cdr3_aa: CASSLRARSGELFF
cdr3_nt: TGTGCCAGCAGCTTAAGGGCCCGTTCAGGGGAGCTGTTTTTT

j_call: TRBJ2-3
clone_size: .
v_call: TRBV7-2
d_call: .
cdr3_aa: CASRQSRGGADTQYF
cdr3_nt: TGTGCCAGCAGGCAATCCAGGGGCGGGGCAGATACGCAGTATTTT

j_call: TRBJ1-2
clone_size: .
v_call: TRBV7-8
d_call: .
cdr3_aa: CASSIQGVGTGGYTF
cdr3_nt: TGTGCCAGCAGCATCCAGGGTGTTGGGACGGGGGGCTACACCTTC

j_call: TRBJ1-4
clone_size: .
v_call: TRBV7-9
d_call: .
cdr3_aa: CASSLARGANEKLFF
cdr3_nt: TGTGCCAGCAGCTTAGCCAGGGGTGCTAATGAAAAACTGTTTTTT